This T cell receptor beta chain is from a study of cytomegalovirus exposure and HLA in healthy donors. About the study: Out of 150 million to 200 million T cells, an earlier analysis found fewer than 140 million unique TCR beta sequences in total.

In regard to this clone: Its antigen is unknown.

Unrecorded immune exposures were likely, despite nominal health at sampling. PCR employed 60 Vbeta and 13 Jbeta primers. Here immunoSEQ multiplex PCR was the method, and the copy in TCRdb shows in-frame clones only, minus some. The table has 99,000 or so clones, roughly four fifths seen once. Germline V lookup: CDR1 MDHEN, CDR2 SYDVKM. Trimming stripped 6 bases from V and 11 bases from J, with 16 bases between. CDR3 length: 12 amino acids. Study-wide results and caveats: A later analysis linked a missense DCLRE1C variant to TCR beta V- and J-gene trimming. TCR beta sequences reportedly predicted most subjects' HLA-A and HLA-B alleles accurately.

Sequenced input: PBMCs. The receptor's source is a man aged 40-49 years in good health and CMV-seronegative. J is TRBJ1-1 and V is TRBV28; no definite D call. DNA of the CDR3: TGTGCCAGCAGCCCCACGGTCGGGGAGGCTTTCTTT. Translating it yields CASSPTVGEAFF.